The T cell receptor beta chain under discussion was sequenced for a study of ipilimumab plus nivolumab after autologous stem cell transplantation. Here immunoSEQ multiplex PCR was the method, and the copy in TCRdb shows in-frame clones only, minus some. The sample yields 15,000 to 20,000 clones, more than 65% seen once. Notes on this clone: Its specificity is unknown.

The V gene lost 2 bases and the J gene lost 16 bases, with 18 bases spanning the gap. From germline, CDR1 is SGHDT and CDR2 YYEEEE. This CDR3 contains 13 residues. Patients got ipilimumab 1 mg/kg beginning 14 to 28 days post-transplant. Broader study findings: Authors suggest TCR repertoire, Treg phenotype and gut microbiota support further study.

The source is a male donor with diffuse large B-cell lymphoma. The genes are TRBV5-6 and TRBJ1-4; D remains unclear. The material was PBMCs, obtained in a trial of ipilimumab plus nivolumab as post-transplant consolidation. Here the CDR3 DNA reads TGTGCCAGCAGCTTCAGTTTAGAGGGCCCTTCGTTTTTT. Residues: CASSFSLEGPSFF.